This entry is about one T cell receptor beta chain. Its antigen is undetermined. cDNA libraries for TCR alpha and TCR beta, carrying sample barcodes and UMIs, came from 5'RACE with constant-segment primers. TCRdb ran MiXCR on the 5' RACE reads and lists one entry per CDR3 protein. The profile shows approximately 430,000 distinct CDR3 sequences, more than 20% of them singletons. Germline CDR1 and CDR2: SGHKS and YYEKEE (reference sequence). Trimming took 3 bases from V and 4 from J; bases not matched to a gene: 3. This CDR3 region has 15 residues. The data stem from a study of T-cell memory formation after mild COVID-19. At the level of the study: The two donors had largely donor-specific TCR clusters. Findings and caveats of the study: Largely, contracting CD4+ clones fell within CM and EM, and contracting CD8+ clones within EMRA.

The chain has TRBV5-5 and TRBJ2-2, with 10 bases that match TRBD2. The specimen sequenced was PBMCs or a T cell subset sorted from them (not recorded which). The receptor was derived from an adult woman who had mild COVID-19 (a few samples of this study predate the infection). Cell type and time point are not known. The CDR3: CASSSGTSVTGELFF. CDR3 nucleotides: TGTGCCAGCAGCTCCGGGACTAGCGTCACCGGGGAGCTGTTTTTT.